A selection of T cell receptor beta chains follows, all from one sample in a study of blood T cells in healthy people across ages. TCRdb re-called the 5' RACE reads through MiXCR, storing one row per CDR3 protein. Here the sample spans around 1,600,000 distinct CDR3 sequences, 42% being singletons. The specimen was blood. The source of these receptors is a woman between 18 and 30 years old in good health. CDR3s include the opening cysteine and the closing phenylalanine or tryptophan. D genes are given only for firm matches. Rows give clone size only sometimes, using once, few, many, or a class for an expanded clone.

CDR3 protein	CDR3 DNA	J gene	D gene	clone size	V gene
CASSLGDLLARNIQYF	TGCGCCAGCAGCCTCGGTGACTTACTAGCCAGAAACATTCAGTACTTC	TRBJ2-4	-	-	TRBV4-1
CSVGQVTGELFF	TGCAGCGTGGGACAGGTCACCGGGGAGCTGTTTTTT	TRBJ2-2	TRBD1	-	TRBV29-1
CASSLGTPDYGYTF	TGTGCCAGCAGTTTAGGAACGCCTGACTATGGCTACACCTTC	TRBJ1-2	-	-	TRBV28
CSASFRDNNSPLHF	TGCAGTGCTAGTTTTAGGGACAATAATTCACCCCTCCACTTT	TRBJ1-6	-	-	TRBV20-1
CASSQALEMAITEAFF	TGTGCCAGCAGCCAAGCCCTGGAGATGGCAATCACTGAAGCTTTCTTT	TRBJ1-1	-	few	TRBV4-2
CASSLLAGYRDTQYF	TGTGCCAGCAGTCTTCTAGCGGGATATCGAGATACGCAGTATTTT	TRBJ2-3	TRBD2	-	TRBV28
CASSRVASGENIQYF	TGTGCCAGCAGCAGGGTTGCGTCAGGGGAAAACATTCAGTACTTC	TRBJ2-4	-	-	TRBV7-9
CASSYGQQETQYF	TGCGCCAGCAGCTACGGACAACAAGAGACCCAGTACTTC	TRBJ2-5	-	-	TRBV6-6
CASSTGVGGGYGYTF	TGTGCCAGCAGCACCGGGGTGGGGGGCGGGTATGGCTACACCTTC	TRBJ1-2	-	few	TRBV4-2
CSVEMGAEAFF	TGCAGCGTTGAAATGGGGGCTGAAGCTTTCTTT	TRBJ1-1	-	-	TRBV29-1
CSVAGERYNEQFF	TGCAGCGTTGCGGGGGAAAGATACAATGAGCAGTTCTTC	TRBJ2-1	-	-	TRBV29-1